Reported below is one TCR beta chain. Source study methods: Reference gene primer amplification gave nucleated cell count estimates. Clones were read by immunoSEQ multiplex PCR, and TCRdb kept only the in-frame ones, dropping some. The V and J calls and clone size are taken from that table; D and trimming were inferred from the DNA. The profile shows fewer than 250,000 clones, about 85% of them singletons. This entry belongs to a study of blood T cell repertoires in COVID-19. Study at large: The study drew acute and convalescent COVID-19 samples from the United States, Italy and Spain. From T cells, B-cell-depleted T cells, or PBMCs came the material, which was cDNA or gDNA.

The sequence derives from a man aged 65-85 years with acute or convalescent COVID-19. The specimen sequenced was peripheral blood.

CDR3 amino acids: CASRQTGGVNTGELFF. In DNA form, the CDR3 reads TGTGCCAGCAGGCAGACAGGGGGCGTTAACACCGGGGAGCTGTTTTTT. The V call is TRBV5-5, the J call TRBJ2-2; 10 positions agree with TRBD1. Germline CDR1 and CDR2: SGHKS and YYEKEE (reference sequence). This CDR3 is 16 amino acids long. Unmatched junction bases numbered 6, after V lost 5 bases and J lost 2 bases.